This T cell receptor (beta chain) stems from a study of blood T cell repertoires in COVID-19. Study summary: The study drew acute and convalescent COVID-19 samples from the United States, Italy and Spain. Sources were T cells, B-cell-depleted T cells, or PBMCs; the material itself was cDNA or gDNA.

Per the authors' pipeline: It was from reference gene primer amplification that nucleated cell counts were estimated. Generated by immunoSEQ multiplex PCR, the TCRdb table keeps only in-frame clones and is missing some. Clone size and the V and J calls come from that table; the DNA yielded D and trimming. The profile shows roughly 120,000 clones, over 75% of them singletons. Sequencing input: peripheral blood. This clonotype was sampled from a man at least 80 years old with acute or convalescent COVID-19.

CDR3 sequence: CASSLNGQGYSPLHF. CDR3 nucleotides: TGTGCCAGCAGCCTGAATGGACAGGGCTATTCACCCCTCCACTTT. The rearrangement joins TRBV7-3 to TRBJ1-6; 8 bases match TRBD1. Trimming cost V 5 bases and J 8 bases; bases outside gene matches: 8. Germline V CDR1 and CDR2: SGHTA, FQGTGA. The length of the CDR3 is 15 residues.